This section outlines one T cell receptor (beta chain) sequence together with its context. The sample is drawn from a study of blood T cell repertoires in COVID-19. In the study overall: The cDNA or gDNA used as material had been derived from T cells, B-cell-depleted T cells, or PBMCs.

Per the authors' pipeline: It was from reference gene primer amplification that nucleated cell counts were estimated. Method: immunoSEQ multiplex PCR; TCRdb's copy keeps in-frame clones and lacks some. V, J and clone size were drawn from that table, and D and trimming were deduced from the DNA. Among about 140,000 clones listed, about 80% were seen once. Trimming cost V 4 bases and J 5 bases; bases outside gene matches: 10. From germline, CDR1 is SEHNR and CDR2 FQNEAQ (reference sequence). The CDR3 contains 16 residues. What was sequenced was peripheral blood. The chain joins TRBV7-9 to TRBJ2-5; 10 nucleotides agree with TRBD1. The TCR originated in a human donor in a cohort sampled during active COVID-19. The CDR3 sequence: CASSSGTGALGETQYF. The CDR3 DNA follows: TGTGCCAGCAGCTCCGGGACAGGGGCCCTCGGGGAGACCCAGTACTTC.